What follows describes a single TCR beta chain. Its antigen is unidentified. This specimen belongs to a study of OX40 agonist ivuxolimab in advanced cancers. Looking at the study overall: Of mixed ages from about 23 to 85 and averaging around 60 years, the group was approximately 84% male. Notes on the study in general: There was clonal expansion of CD4+ and CD8+ blood T cells by week 6 at 0.1 to 3.0 mg/kg.

Baseline, cycle 4 day 1, and cycle 7 day 1 were the blood sampling points. Data came from immunoSEQ multiplex PCR; TCRdb stores just in-frame clones and leaves some out. The sample includes 150,000 to 170,000 clones, 90% to 95% of them seen just once. The CDR3 runs to 16 residues. The ends lost 8 bases at V and 3 bases at J; junction bases unmatched: 13. Looked up from germline, CDR1 is LNHDA and CDR2 is SQIVND (reference sequence). The rearrangement joins TRBV19 to TRBJ1-5; 7 nucleotides line up with TRBD1. Here the sequenced sample was CD4+ or CD8+ T cells sorted from blood, taken in a trial of the OX40 agonist ivuxolimab. The clonotype originates from an adult with an advanced solid tumor such as melanoma, head and neck, liver or kidney cancer. The CDR3 DNA reads TGTGCCAGTGGCGTAACAGGGGTGGGGTTCAATCAGCCCCAGCATTTT. Translating gives CASGVTGVGFNQPQHF.